Shown below are 16 T cell receptor beta chains from a single sample sequenced in a study of CD8+CD57+ T cells in acquired aplastic anemia. Genomic DNA, the template, was used for profiling of the TCR beta VDJ and CDR3. MiXCR was run by TCRdb on the reads, yielding one entry per CDR3 protein. This sample has about 40,000 distinct CDR3 sequences, with roughly 69% found just once. Whoever was chosen for sequencing had shown CD8+CD57+ cell expansion by flow cytometry. Sequenced: sorted CD4+, CD8+, or CD8+CD57+ T cells (not recorded which) from PBMCs. The receptors were sampled from a human donor with aplastic anemia.

Concerning this clonotype itself: A junction boundary mismatches the germline segment, possibly from a read error. The chain employs TRBV24-1 and TRBJ2-3, with D possibly being TRBD2 (5 bases). This CDR3 has 11 residues. Germline V gives CDR1 KGHDR, CDR2 SFDVKD. The CDR3 nucleotides are TGTGCCACCAGTGACCGTACGAAGCGGCATTTT. Its protein is CATSDRTKRHF.

This chain uses TRBV10-3 with TRBJ1-5; 7 nucleotides match TRBD1. With 6 bases clipped from V and 5 bases from J, the junction kept 4 bases outside the gene matches. The CDR3 is 13 amino acids. The V gene's germline CDR1 is ENHRY and CDR2 SYGVKD. Here the CDR3 DNA reads TGTGCCATCAGCTCTACAGGGGATCAGCCCCAGCATTTT. Translated, it gives CAISSTGDQPQHF.

The CDR3 loop is CSKTQVDTEAFF. CDR3 nucleotides: TGCAGCAAGACCCAGGTAGACACTGAAGCTTTCTTT. The chain uses TRBV20-1 and TRBJ1-1; D unclear. The CDR3 has 12 amino acids. Germline V CDR1 and CDR2: DFQATT, SNEGSKA (reference sequence).

This chain uses TRBV11-2 with TRBJ1-2; 7 nucleotides align to TRBD1. V lost 1 base and J lost 3; bases outside the gene matches: 11. Germline V lookup: CDR1 SGHAT, CDR2 FQNNGV. There are 17 residues in the CDR3. The chain's CDR3 is CASSLGQGFFGDYGYTF. DNA of the CDR3: TGTGCCAGCAGCTTAGGACAGGGTTTTTTTGGGGACTATGGCTACACCTTC.

This clonotype occurred many times. The chain is built from TRBV6-1 and TRBJ1-6; D is ambiguous. V shed 8 bases and J shed 5 bases, with 16 bases lying between them. CDR3 length equals 15 residues. Germline V gene data show CDR1 as MNHNS and CDR2 as SASEGT. The CDR3 here is CASSGGGHNNSPLHF. CDR3 DNA sequence: TGTGCCAGCTCCGGTGGAGGGCACAATAATTCACCCCTCCACTTT.

The chain employs TRBV10-3 and TRBJ2-6; D gene unclear. CDR1 and CDR2 (germline): ENHRY, SYGVKD. V was cut by 2 bases and J by 4 bases, with 3 bases left in between. This CDR3 has 13 residues. The CDR3 is CAISEPGANVLTF. In DNA, the CDR3 is TGTGCCATCAGTGAGCCCGGGGCCAACGTCCTGACTTTC.

This clonotype showed up just once. The CDR3 sequence: CASSDTGGELFF. In DNA form, the CDR3 reads TGTGCCAGCAGCGATACCGGCGGGGAGCTGTTTTTT. The chain combines TRBV9 with TRBJ2-2; D unclear. The germline CDR1 and CDR2 sequences are SGDLS and YYNGEE. The CDR3 extends over 12 amino acids. The V end lost 3 bases, the J end lost 7 bases, and 7 bases lay between the germline ends.

This clonotype has a count of ten or more. The chain employs TRBV4-1 and TRBJ1-6; 7 nucleotides match TRBD1. J gave up 5 bases and V 5 bases, and 6 bases lay outside the gene matches. The CDR3 covers 15 residues. Germline CDR1 reads MGHRA; CDR2 reads YSYEKL. CDR3 region: CASSFRDSDNSPLHF. The CDR3 DNA is TGCGCCAGCAGCTTCCGGGACAGTGATAATTCACCCCTCCACTTT.

This chain connects TRBV15 to TRBJ1-5, with D perhaps matching TRBD1 (5 bases). V lost 9 bases and J lost 2, with 14 bases in between. The germline gives CDR1 LNHNV, CDR2 YYDKDF (reference sequence). The CDR3 consists of 14 residues. CDR3 DNA: TGTGCCACAGACTACGGGACGGGCAATCAGCCCCAGCATTTT. Encoded protein: CATDYGTGNQPQHF.

The J gene is TRBJ2-2, the V gene TRBV10-1; 7 nucleotides align to TRBD1. V gave up 8 bases and J gave up 1 base; unmatched junction bases: 13. This CDR3 spans 17 amino acids. Germline CDR1 reads WNHNN; CDR2 reads SYGVQD (reference sequence). CDR3 coding DNA: TGCGCCAGCGCCGGCGACAGGGAGCTCGGGAACACCGGGGAGCTGTTTTTT. Residues: CASAGDRELGNTGELFF.

The table lists this clonotype with a few counts. This chain links TRBV15 with TRBJ1-2, with D uncertain. Trimming took 3 bases from V and 6 from J, leaving 17 bases between them. Germline loops: CDR1 LNHNV, CDR2 YYDKDF (reference sequence). This CDR3 has 15 residues. CDR3 coding DNA: TGTGCCACCAGCAGCTTGTCGCAGGCAGGAGATGGCTACACCTTC. It is translated as CATSSLSQAGDGYTF.

This clonotype was seen a handful of times. The rearrangement links TRBV6-5 to TRBJ2-6, with unresolved D. The germline V gene encodes CDR1 MNHEY and CDR2 SVGAGI. This CDR3 contains 15 residues. V lost 4 bases to trimming and J lost 4 bases, with 11 bases between them. The CDR3 DNA reads TGTGCCAGCAGTTCTCCCAGTGCCGGGGCCAACGTCCTGACTTTC. Translating gives CASSSPSAGANVLTF.

Regarding this clonotype: A junction end diverges from the germline sequence, so it may reflect a read error. V usage is TRBV10-1 and J usage is TRBJ2-3; 11 bases align to TRBD2. Looked up from germline, CDR1 is WNHNN and CDR2 is SYGVQD (reference sequence). The CDR3 covers 15 residues. In DNA, the CDR3 is TGCGCCAGCAGTCCTGCTAGCGGGAGGACAGATACGCAGTACTTT. Amino acids: CASSPASGRTDTQYF.

V is TRBV24-1 and J is TRBJ2-3, with D tentatively TRBD1 or TRBD2 (6 bases each). Trimming stripped 9 bases from V and 0 bases from J, with 12 bases between. CDR1 is KGHDR and CDR2 is SFDVKD in the germline V gene. This CDR3 spans 14 amino acids. The CDR3 loop reads CATHKGGSTDTQYF. As DNA, the CDR3 is TGTGCCACCCATAAAGGGGGGAGCACAGATACGCAGTATTTT.

The chain has TRBV2 and TRBJ2-7, with unresolved D. The V gene's germline CDR1 is SNHLY and CDR2 FYNNEI. The ends were cut back, 4 bases at V and 5 bases at J, with 6 bases in the middle. The CDR3 consists of 11 residues. CDR3 region: CASSGMDEQYF. CDR3 DNA sequence: TGTGCCAGCAGTGGAATGGACGAGCAGTACTTC.

This clonotype was seen ten or more times. This sequence joins TRBV6-4 and TRBJ2-5; 9 nucleotides line up with TRBD1. The CDR3 is 14 amino acids. J was trimmed by 5 bases and V by 5 bases; bases with no gene match: 6. Germline CDR1 and CDR2: MRHNA and SNTAGT. The DNA of the CDR3 is TGTGCCAGCAGTCCTACAGGGGGCAGGGAGACCCAGTACTTC. Encoded protein: CASSPTGGRETQYF.